The sample holds a few counts of the clone carrying this T cell receptor beta chain. Its antigen is unidentified. The entry originates in a study of T cell responses to AZD1222 COVID-19 vaccine. Findings and limits, study-wide: Donors, mostly white British, included more females; clonal diversity was possibly underestimated. Targets within unmutated variant regions were reportedly found for nearly half of spike-specific TCRs.

This CDR3 comprises 16 residues. Germline V gene lookup returns CDR1 LNHDA and CDR2 SQIVND (reference sequence). Trimming cost V 6 bases and J 2 bases, with 19 bases left between them. Profiled with immunoSEQ multiplex PCR; TCRdb holds only in-frame clones, not every one. The sample consists of nearly 95,000 clones, 90% of them appearing once. The chain joins TRBV19 to TRBJ1-1, with D maybe TRBD1 (6 bases). The receptor's source is an adult in good health. The starting material was peripheral blood, obtained on day 0 of AZD1222 vaccination. The DNA of the CDR3 is TGTGCCAGTAGCCTTGGTCTCTCAGGGGTTAACACTGAAGCTTTCTTT. This gives the protein CASSLGLSGVNTEAFF.